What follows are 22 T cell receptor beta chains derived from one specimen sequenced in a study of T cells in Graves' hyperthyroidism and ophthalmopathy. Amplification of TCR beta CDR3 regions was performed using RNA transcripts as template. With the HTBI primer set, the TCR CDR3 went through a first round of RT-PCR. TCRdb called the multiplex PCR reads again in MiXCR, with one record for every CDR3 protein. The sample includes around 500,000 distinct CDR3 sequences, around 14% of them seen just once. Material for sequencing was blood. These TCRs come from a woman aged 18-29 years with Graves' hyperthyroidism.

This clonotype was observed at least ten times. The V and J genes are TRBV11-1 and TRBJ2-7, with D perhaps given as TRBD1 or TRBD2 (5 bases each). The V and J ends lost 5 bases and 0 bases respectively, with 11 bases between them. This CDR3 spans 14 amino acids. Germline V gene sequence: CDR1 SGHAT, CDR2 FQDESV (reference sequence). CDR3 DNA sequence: TGTGCCAGCAGCATTCGGGACGGCTCCTACGAGCAGTACGTC. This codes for CASSIRDGSYEQYV.

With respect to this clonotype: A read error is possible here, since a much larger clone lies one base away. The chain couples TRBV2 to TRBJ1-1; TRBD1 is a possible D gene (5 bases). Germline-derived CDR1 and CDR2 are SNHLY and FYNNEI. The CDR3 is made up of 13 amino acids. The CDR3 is CASILGRGGEALF. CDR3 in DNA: TGTGCCAGCATCCTTGGACGGGGGGGTGAAGCTCTCTTT.

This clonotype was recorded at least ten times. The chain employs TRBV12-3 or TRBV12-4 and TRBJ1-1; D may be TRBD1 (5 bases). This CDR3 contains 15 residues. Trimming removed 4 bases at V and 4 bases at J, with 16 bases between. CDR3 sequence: CASSYGGGRTTEAFF. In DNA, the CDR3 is TGTGCCAGCAGTTATGGGGGAGGACGGACCACTGAAGCTTTCTTT.

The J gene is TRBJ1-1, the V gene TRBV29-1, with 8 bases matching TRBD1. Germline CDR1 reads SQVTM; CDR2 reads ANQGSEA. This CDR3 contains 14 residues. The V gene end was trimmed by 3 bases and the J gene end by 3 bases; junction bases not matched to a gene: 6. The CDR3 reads CSVDRDRPDTEAFF. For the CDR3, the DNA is TGCAGCGTTGACCGGGACAGGCCGGACACTGAAGCTTTCTTT.

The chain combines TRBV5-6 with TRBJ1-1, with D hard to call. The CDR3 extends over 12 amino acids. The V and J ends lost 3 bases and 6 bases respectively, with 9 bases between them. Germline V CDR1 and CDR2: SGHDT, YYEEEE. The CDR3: CASSSSGPEAFF. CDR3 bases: TGTGCCAGCAGCTCCTCAGGACCTGAAGCTTTCTTT.

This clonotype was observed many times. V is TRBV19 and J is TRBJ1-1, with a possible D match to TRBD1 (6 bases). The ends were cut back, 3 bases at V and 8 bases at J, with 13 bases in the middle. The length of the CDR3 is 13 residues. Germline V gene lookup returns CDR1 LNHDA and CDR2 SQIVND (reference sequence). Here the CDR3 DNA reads TGTGCCAGTAGTATGCTAGGGGGGGCGGAAGCTTTCTTT. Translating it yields CASSMLGGAEAFF.

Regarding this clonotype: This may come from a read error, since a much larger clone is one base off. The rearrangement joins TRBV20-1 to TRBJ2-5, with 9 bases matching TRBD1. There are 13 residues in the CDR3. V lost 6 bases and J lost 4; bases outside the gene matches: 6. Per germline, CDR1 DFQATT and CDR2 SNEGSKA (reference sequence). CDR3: CSAPHRGRETQYF. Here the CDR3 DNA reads TGCAGTGCCCCTCACAGGGGGCGAGAGACCCAGTACTTC.

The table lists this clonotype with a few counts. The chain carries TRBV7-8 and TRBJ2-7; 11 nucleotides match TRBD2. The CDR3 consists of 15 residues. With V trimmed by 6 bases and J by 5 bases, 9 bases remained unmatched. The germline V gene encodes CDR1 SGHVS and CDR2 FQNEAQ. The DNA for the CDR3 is TGTGCCAGCAGTCAACTAGCGGGAGCTTTCCACGAGCAGTACTTC. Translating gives CASSQLAGAFHEQYF.

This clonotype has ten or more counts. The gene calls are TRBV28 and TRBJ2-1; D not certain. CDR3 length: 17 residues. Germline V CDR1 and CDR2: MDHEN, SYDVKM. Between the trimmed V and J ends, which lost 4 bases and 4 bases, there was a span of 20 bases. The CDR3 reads CASSSPPKILAYNEQFF. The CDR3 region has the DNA TGTGCCAGCAGTTCCCCCCCTAAGATTCTCGCTTACAATGAGCAGTTCTTC.

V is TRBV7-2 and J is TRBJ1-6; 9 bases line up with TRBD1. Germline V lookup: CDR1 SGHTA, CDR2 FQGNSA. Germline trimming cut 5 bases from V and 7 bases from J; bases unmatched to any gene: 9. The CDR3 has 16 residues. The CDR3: CASSRGGGQGNSPLHF. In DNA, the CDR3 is TGTGCCAGCAGCCGGGGGGGGGGACAGGGAAATTCACCCCTCCACTTT.

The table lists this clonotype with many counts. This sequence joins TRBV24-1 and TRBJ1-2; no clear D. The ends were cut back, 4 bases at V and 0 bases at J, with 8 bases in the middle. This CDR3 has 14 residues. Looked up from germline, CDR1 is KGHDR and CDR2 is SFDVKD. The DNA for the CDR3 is TGTGCCACCAGTGACCGAGACACTAACTATGGCTACACCTTC. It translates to CATSDRDTNYGYTF.

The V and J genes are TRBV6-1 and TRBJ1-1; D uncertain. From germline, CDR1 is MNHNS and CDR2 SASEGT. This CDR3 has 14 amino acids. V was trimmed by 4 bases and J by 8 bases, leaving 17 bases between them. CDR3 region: CASSVPLDSREAFF. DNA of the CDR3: TGTGCCAGCAGTGTCCCTTTGGACTCCCGCGAAGCTTTCTTT.

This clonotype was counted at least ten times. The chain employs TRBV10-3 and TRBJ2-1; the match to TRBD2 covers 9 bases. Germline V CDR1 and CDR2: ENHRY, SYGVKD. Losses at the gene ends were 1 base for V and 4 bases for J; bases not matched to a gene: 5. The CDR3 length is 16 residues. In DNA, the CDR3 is TGTGCCATCAGTGAGTTATTAGCGGGAGTTTACAATGAGCAGTTCTTC. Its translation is CAISELLAGVYNEQFF.

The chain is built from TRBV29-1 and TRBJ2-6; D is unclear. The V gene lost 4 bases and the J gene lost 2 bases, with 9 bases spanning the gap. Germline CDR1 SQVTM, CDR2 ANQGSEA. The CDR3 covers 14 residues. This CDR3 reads CSVGPGPGANVLTF. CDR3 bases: TGCAGCGTTGGTCCCGGGCCTGGGGCCAACGTCCTGACTTTC.

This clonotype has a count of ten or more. CDR3 nucleotides: TGCAGTGCTTCCCCGAGGGTAGCGGGAGGATCAGATACGCAGTATTTT. Its translation is CSASPRVAGGSDTQYF. This rearrangement joins TRBV20-1 to TRBJ2-3; 10 bases are a match to TRBD2. V dropped 5 bases and J dropped 4; count of bases not matched to a gene: 12. There are 16 residues in the CDR3. Germline V gives CDR1 DFQATT, CDR2 SNEGSKA (reference sequence).

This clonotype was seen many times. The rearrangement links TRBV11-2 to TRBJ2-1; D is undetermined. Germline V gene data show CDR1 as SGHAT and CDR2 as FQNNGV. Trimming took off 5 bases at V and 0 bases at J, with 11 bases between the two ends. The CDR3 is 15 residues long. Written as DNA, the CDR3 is TGTGCCAGCAGCCCACAGTTGAGCTCCTACAATGAGCAGTTCTTC. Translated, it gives CASSPQLSSYNEQFF.

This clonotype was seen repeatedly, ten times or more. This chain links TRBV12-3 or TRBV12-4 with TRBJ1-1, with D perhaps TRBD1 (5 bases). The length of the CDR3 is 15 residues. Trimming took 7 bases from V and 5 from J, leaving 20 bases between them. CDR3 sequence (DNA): TGTGCCAGCAAGCGACCGGGACTGAGGCAGACTGAAGCTTTCTTT. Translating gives CASKRPGLRQTEAFF.

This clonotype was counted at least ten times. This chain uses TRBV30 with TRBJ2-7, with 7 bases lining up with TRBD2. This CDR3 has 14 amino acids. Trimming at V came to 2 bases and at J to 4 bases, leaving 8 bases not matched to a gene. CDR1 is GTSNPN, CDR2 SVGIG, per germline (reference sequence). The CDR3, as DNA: TGTGCCTGGAGTAAGGAGGGAGGGATATACGAGCAGTACTTC. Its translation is CAWSKEGGIYEQYF.

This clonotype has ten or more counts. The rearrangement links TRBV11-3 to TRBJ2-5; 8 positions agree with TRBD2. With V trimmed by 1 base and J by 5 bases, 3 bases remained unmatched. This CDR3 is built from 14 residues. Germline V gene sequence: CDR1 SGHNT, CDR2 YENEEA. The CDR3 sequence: CASSLGGRLETQYF. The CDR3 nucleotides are TGTGCCAGCAGCTTAGGCGGGAGGTTGGAGACCCAGTACTTC. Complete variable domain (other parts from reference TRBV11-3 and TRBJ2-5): EAGVVQSPRYKIIEKKQPVAFWCNPISGHNTLYWYLQNLGQGPELLIRYENEEAVDDSQLPKDRFSAERLKGVDSTLKIQPAELGDSAVYLCASSLGGRLETQYFGPGTRLLVL.

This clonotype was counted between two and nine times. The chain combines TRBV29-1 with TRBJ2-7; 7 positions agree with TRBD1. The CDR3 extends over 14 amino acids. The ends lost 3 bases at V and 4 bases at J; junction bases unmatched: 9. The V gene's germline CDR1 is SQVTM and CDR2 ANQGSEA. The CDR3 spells CSVDNSGTAYEQYF. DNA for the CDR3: TGCAGCGTTGACAACTCCGGGACAGCATACGAGCAGTACTTC.

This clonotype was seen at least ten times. CDR3 nucleotides: TGTGCCAGCAGACTAGCGGGAGGGCTTAATGAGCAGTTCTTC. Translating gives CASRLAGGLNEQFF. The chain uses TRBV12-3 or TRBV12-4 and TRBJ2-1; TRBD2 agrees at 13 bases. The V segment lost 6 bases and the J segment 7 bases; nucleotides outside the gene matches: 3. CDR3 length: 14 residues.

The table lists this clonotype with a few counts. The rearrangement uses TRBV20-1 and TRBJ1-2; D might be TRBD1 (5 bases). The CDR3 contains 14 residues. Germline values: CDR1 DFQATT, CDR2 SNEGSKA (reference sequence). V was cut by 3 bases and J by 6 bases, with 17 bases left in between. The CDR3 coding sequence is TGCAGTGCTAGGTGGGGGAGTGACCTCAATGGCTACACCTTC. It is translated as CSARWGSDLNGYTF.